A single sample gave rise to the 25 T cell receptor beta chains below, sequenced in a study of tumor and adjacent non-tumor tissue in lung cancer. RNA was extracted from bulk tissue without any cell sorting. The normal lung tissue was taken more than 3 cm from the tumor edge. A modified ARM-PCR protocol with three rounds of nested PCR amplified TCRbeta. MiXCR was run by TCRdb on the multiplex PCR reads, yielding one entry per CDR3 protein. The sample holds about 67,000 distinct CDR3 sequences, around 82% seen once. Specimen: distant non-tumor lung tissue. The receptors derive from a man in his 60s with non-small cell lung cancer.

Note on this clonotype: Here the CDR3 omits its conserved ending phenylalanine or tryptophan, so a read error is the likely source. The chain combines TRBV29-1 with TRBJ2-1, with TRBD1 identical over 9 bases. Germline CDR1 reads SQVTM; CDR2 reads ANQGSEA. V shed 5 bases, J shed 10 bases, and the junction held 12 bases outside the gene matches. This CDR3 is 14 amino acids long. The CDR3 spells CSVQEQGAAREQFL. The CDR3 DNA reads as TGCAGCGTTCAGGAACAGGGGGCGGCCCGCGAGCAGTTCTTA.

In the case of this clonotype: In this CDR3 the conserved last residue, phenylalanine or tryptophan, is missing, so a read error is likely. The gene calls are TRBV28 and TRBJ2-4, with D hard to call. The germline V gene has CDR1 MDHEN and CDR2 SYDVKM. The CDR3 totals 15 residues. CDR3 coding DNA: TGTGCCAGAAGTTTATACCCCTTAGCCAAAAACATTCAGTACATC. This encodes CARSLYPLAKNIQYI.

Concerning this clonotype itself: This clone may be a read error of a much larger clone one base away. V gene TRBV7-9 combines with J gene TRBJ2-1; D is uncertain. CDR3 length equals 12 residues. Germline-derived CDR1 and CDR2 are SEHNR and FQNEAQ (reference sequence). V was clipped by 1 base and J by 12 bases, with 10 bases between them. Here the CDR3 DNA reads TGTGCCAGCAGCTTAGGGGCGGATGGGCAGTTCTTC. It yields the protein CASSLGADGQFF.

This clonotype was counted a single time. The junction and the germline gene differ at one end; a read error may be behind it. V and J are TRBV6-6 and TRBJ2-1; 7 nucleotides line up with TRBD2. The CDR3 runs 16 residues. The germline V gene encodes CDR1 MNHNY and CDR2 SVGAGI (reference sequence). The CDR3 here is CTSSYSRGGSLAEEFF. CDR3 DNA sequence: TGTACCAGCAGTTACTCGAGGGGCGGGAGTCTCGCTGAGGAGTTCTTC.

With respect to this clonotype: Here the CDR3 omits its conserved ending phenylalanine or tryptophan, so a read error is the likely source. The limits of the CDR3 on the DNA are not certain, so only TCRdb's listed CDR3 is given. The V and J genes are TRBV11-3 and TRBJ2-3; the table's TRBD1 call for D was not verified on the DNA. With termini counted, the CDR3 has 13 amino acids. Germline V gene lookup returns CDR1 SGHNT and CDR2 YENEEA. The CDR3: CASSLSPGDTQCL.

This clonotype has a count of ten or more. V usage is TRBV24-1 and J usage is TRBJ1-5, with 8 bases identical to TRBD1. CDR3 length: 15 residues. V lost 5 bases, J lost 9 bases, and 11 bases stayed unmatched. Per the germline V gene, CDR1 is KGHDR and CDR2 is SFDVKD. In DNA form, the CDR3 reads TGTGCCACCAGTGCCCCGGACAGGGAAAGTACGCCCCAGCATTTT. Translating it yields CATSAPDRESTPQHF.

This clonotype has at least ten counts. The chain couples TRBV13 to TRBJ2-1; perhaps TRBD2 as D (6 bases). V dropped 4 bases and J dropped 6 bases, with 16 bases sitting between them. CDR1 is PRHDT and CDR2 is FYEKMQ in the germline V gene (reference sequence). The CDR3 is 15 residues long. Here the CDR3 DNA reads TGTGCCAGCAGCTCCCCGACTAGAAGGGCCAATGAGCAGTTCTTC. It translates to CASSSPTRRANEQFF.

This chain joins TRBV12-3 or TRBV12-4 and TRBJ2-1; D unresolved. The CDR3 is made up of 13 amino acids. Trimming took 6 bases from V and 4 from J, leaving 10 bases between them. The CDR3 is CASRFEAYNEQFF. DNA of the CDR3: TGTGCCAGCAGATTTGAGGCATACAATGAGCAGTTCTTC.

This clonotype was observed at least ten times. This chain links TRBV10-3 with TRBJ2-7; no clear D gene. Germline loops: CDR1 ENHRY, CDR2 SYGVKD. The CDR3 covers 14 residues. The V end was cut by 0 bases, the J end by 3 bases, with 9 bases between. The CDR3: CAISESGRIYEQYF. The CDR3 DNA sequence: TGTGCCATCAGTGAGTCCGGGCGTATCTACGAGCAGTACTTC.

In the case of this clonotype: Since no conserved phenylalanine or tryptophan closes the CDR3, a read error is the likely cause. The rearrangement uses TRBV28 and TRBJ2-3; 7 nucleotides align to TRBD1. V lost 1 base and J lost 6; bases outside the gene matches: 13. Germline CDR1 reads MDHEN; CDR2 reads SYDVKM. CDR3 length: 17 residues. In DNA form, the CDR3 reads TGTGCCAGCAGTTTATCCGGGGAAGGGGGCTACGGGGATACGCAGTATCTT. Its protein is CASSLSGEGGYGDTQYL.

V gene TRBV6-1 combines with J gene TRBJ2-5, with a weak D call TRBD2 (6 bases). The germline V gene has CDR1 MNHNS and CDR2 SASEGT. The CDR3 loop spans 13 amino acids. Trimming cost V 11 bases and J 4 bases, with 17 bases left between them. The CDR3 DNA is TGTGCCGGCAATGCGACTAGTCGAGAGACCCAGTACTTC. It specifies CAGNATSRETQYF.

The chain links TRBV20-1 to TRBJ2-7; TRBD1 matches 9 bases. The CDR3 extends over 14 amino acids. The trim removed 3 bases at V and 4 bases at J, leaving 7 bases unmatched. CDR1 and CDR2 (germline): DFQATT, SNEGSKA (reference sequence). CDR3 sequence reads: CSARTGTGTYEQYF. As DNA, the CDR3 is TGCAGTGCTAGGACCGGGACAGGGACTTACGAGCAGTACTTC.

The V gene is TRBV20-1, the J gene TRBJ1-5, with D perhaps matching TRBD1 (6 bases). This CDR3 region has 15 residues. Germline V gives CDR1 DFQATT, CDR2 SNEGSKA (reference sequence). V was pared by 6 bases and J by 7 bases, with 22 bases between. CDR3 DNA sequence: TGCAGTGCCCCTTGGGGGGCAGGGATCAACCAGCCCCAGCATTTT. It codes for CSAPWGAGINQPQHF.

The CDR3 coding sequence is TGTGCCAGCAGCCGGCGGGAATGGTCAGAGACCCAGTACTTC. Its translation is CASSRREWSETQYF. The chain has TRBV6-2 or TRBV6-3 and TRBJ2-5; possibly TRBD2 for D (6 bases). The CDR3 has 14 amino acids. Germline V gene sequence: CDR1 MNHEY, CDR2 SVGEGT. V lost 6 bases and J 4 bases, leaving 15 bases between the germline ends.

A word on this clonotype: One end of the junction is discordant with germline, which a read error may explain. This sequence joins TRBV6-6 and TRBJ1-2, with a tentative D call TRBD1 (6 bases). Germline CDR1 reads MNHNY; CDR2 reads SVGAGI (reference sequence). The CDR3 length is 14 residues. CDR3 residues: CASRPGAGPYGYTF. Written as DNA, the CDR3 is TGTGCCAGCAGACCGGGGGCGGGGCCCTATGGCTACACATTT.

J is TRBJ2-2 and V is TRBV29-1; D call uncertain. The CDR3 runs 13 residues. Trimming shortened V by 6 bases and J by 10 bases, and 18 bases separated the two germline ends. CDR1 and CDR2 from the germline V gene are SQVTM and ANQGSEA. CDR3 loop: CSVPGSLTQELFF. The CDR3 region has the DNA TGCAGCGTGCCCGGCAGTCTGACCCAGGAGCTGTTTTTT.

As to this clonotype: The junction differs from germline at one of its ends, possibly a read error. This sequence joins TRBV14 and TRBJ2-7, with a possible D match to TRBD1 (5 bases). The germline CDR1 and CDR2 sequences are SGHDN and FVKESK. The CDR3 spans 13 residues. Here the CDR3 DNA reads TGTGCCAGTAGCCAAGTTAAATCGACAGTACATAGCTTC. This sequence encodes CASSQVKSTVHSF. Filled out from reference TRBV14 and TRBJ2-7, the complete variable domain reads EAGVTQFPSHSVIEKGQTVTLRCDPISGHDNLYWYRRVMGKEIKFLLHFVKESKQDESGMPNNRFLAERTGGTYSTLKVQPAELEDSGVYFCASSQVKSTVHSFGPGTRLTVT.

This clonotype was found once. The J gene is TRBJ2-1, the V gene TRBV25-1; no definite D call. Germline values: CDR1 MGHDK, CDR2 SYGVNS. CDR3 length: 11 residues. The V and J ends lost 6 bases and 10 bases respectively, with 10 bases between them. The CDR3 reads CASSKGMEQFF. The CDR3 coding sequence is TGTGCCAGCAGCAAAGGGATGGAGCAGTTCTTC.

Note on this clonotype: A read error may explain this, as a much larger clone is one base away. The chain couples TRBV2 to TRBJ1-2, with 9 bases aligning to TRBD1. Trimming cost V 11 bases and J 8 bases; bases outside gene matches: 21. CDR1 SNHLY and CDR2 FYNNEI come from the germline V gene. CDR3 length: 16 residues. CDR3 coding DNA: TGTGCCTCACTTGGGTATCCGGGACAGGGCCCGGGGGGCTACACCTTC. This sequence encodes CASLGYPGQGPGGYTF. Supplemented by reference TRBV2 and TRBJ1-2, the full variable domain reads EPEVTQTPSHQVTQMGQEVILRCVPISNHLYFYWYRQILGQKVEFLVSFYNNEISEKSEIFDDQFSVERPDGSNFTLKIRSTKLEDSAMYFCASLGYPGQGPGGYTFGSGTRLTVV.

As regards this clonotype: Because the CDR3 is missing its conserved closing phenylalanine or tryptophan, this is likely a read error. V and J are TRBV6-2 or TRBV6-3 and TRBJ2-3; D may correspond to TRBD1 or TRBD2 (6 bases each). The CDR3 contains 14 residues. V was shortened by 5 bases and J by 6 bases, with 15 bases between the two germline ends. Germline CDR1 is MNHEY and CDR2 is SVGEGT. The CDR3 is CASSPRKGGDTQYY. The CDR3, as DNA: TGTGCCAGCAGTCCCCGGAAAGGGGGGGATACGCAGTATTAT.

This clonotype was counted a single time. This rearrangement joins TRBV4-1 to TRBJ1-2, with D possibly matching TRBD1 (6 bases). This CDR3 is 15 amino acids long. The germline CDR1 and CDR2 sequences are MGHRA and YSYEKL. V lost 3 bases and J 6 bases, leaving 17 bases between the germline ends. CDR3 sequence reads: CASSHVLGAHHGYTF. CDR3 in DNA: TGCGCCAGCAGCCATGTTTTGGGGGCACACCATGGCTACACCTTC.

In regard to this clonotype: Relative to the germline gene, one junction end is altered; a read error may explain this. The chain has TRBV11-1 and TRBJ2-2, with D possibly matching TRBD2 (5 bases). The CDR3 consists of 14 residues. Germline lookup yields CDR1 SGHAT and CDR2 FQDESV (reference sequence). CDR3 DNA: TGTGCCAGCAGCTATACTAGTGATACCGGGGATCTGTTATTT. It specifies CASSYTSDTGDLLF.

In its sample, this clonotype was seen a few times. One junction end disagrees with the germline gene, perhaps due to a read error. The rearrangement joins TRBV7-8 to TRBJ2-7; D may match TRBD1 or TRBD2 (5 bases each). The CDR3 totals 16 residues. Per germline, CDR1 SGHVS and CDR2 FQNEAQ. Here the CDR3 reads CASSFSGDLKTYERYF. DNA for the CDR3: TGTGCCAGCAGCTTTTCCGGGGACCTCAAGACGTACGAGCGGTACTTC.

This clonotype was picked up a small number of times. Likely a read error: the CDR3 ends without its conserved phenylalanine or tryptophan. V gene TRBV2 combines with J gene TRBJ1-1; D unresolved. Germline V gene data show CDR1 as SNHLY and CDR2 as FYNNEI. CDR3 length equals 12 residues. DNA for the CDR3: TGTGCCAGCAGCCACGGTAACACTGATGCTTTCATT. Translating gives CASSHGNTDAFI.

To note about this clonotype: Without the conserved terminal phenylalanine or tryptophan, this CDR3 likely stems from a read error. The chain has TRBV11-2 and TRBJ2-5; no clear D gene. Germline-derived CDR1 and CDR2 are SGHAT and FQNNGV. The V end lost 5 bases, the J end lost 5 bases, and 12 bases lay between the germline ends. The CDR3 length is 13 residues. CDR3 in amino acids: CASSEGRSETQYI. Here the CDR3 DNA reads TGTGCCAGCAGCGAAGGAAGGTCGGAGACCCAGTACATA.